The text below deals with one TCR beta chain. The antigen is undetermined. These data come from a study of Ad26.COV2.S vaccination and SARS-CoV-2 variants. Across the whole study: Administration of Ad26.COV2.S was intramuscular, either once or twice 56 days apart. Regarding the study as a whole: The TCR-based breadth and depth measures might underestimate overall T cell responses.

Treatment described: 15 to 20 received Ad26.COV2.S at low or high dose, single or two shots; about 5 received placebo; per-sample allocation not given. Material that was analyzed had been drawn on day 63 after the first vaccine or placebo injection. The assay was immunoSEQ multiplex PCR, and TCRdb's table has in-frame clones only and misses some. The table records roughly 300,000 clones, around 89% of them present only once. With 2 bases removed from V and 2 bases from J, the gap between germline ends came to 22 bases. CDR1 is MGHRA and CDR2 is YSYEKL in the germline V gene. This CDR3 has 18 amino acids.

The sequencing used peripheral blood, collected in a trial of Ad26.COV2.S vaccine versus placebo. The sequence derives from a person aged 18 to 59 who received the Ad26.COV2.S COVID-19 vaccine or a placebo. The J gene is TRBJ2-7, the V gene TRBV4-1; D uncertain. This CDR3 is CASSQMRTPSLGAYEQYF. Written as DNA, the CDR3 is TGCGCCAGCAGCCAAATGAGGACCCCATCCTTAGGAGCCTACGAGCAGTACTTC.